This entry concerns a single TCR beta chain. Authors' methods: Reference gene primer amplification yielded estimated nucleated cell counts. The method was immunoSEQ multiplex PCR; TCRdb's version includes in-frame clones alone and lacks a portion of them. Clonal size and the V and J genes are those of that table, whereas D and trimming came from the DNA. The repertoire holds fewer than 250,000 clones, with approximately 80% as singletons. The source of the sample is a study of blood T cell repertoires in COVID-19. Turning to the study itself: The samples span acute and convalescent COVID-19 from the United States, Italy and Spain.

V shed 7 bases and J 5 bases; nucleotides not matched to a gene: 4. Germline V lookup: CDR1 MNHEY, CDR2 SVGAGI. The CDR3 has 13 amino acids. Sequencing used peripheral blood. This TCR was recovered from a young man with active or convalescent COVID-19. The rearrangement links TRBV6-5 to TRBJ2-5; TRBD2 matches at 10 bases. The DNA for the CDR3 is TGTGCCAGCACTAGCGGGAGTAAGGAGACCCAGTACTTC. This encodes CASTSGSKETQYF.